This T cell receptor (beta chain) emerged from a study of blood T cell repertoires in COVID-19. Recovered participants had two consecutive negative NP/OP PCR tests, healthcare professional clearance, or symptom resolution. Authors' processing steps: Reference gene primer amplification gave estimated nucleated cell counts. Here immunoSEQ multiplex PCR was the method, and the copy in TCRdb shows in-frame clones only, minus some. That table supplies the V and J calls and clone size; D and trimming were determined from the DNA. Altogether 150,000 or so clones are present, 70% to 85% being singletons, with the ten largest covering more than 10%. This sequence originates from a man aged 50-60 years who had recovered from COVID-19. The sequencing sample was made of PBMCs or T cells enriched from blood (not recorded which).

The CDR3 sequence: CASREDRNYGYTF. CDR3 in DNA: TGTGCCAGCAGAGAGGACAGAAACTATGGCTACACCTTC. V is TRBV2 and J is TRBJ1-2, with TRBD1 as a possible D gene (6 bases). The ends were cut back, 6 bases at V and 2 bases at J, with 10 bases in the middle. The CDR3 covers 13 residues. Germline V lookup: CDR1 SNHLY, CDR2 FYNNEI.